Shown below are 30 T cell receptor beta chains from a single sample sequenced in a study of T cells in localized non-small cell lung cancer. Sequencing was performed with immunoSEQ multiplex PCR; in TCRdb, only in-frame clones are kept and a portion is missing. Seen here are under 5,000 clones, 25% to 40% observed once, and the top ten hold 10% to 15%. The specimen comprised lung tumor tissue, sampled before any cancer treatment. These receptors came from a male donor at least 60 years old with stage III lung adenocarcinoma.

Relative to its sample, this clone is medium-sized. The V call is TRBV9, the J call TRBJ2-4; possibly TRBD2 for D (5 bases). CDR1 SGDLS and CDR2 YYNGEE come from the germline V gene. Trimming shortened V by 4 bases and J by 5 bases, and 10 bases separated the two germline ends. This CDR3 has 13 residues. CDR3 DNA sequence: TGTGCCAGCAGCTCCCTACTAGAAAACATTCAGTACTTC. The encoded protein is CASSSLLENIQYF.

This rearrangement joins TRBV19 to TRBJ1-2; 7 bases are a match to TRBD1. This CDR3 spans 17 amino acids. V was clipped by 1 base and J by 7 bases; unmatched bases: 15. Germline CDR1 is LNHDA and CDR2 is SQIVND (reference sequence). DNA of the CDR3: TGTGCCAGTAGTATAGTATCGACAGGGAGTAACCACGGTGGCTACACCTTC. Protein: CASSIVSTGSNHGGYTF.

The rearrangement uses TRBV9 and TRBJ2-1; TRBD2 is a possible D gene (5 bases). With 3 bases removed from V and 1 base from J, the gap between germline ends came to 11 bases. CDR1 and CDR2 from the germline V gene are SGDLS and YYNGEE. The CDR3 sequence is 15 residues long. CDR3 in DNA: TGTGCCAGCAGCGCGGGGAGTCCTTCCTACAATGAGCAGTTCTTC. Its translation is CASSAGSPSYNEQFF.

This clone was detected once. This chain uses TRBV25-1 with TRBJ2-7; D is perhaps TRBD1 or TRBD2 (5 bases each). Germline V gene sequence: CDR1 MGHDK, CDR2 SYGVNS. The CDR3 loop spans 14 amino acids. V dropped 4 bases and J dropped 7 bases, with 17 bases sitting between them. The CDR3 is CASSGNPTWGEQYF. The CDR3 DNA sequence: TGTGCCAGCAGTGGTAATCCGACCTGGGGGGAGCAGTACTTC.

This clone was found a few times. The gene calls are TRBV9 and TRBJ1-5; 10 nucleotides align to TRBD1. Looked up from germline, CDR1 is SGDLS and CDR2 is YYNGEE. J lost 3 bases, V lost 9 bases, and 6 bases had no gene match. CDR3 length equals 14 residues. In DNA, the CDR3 is TGTGCCAATTCCGGGACAGGGGCCAATCAGCCCCAGCATTTT. It encodes CANSGTGANQPQHF.

The table lists this clone with a few counts. Here the CDR3 DNA reads TGTGCCACCAGCAGAGATAACAGTCGGGGTGAAGCTTTCTTT. It specifies CATSRDNSRGEAFF. J is TRBJ1-1 and V is TRBV15; D is uncertain. CDR3 length equals 14 residues. Germline V gives CDR1 LNHNV, CDR2 YYDKDF (reference sequence). The V and J ends lost 0 bases and 7 bases respectively, with 12 bases between them.

The chain combines TRBV19 with TRBJ2-2; TRBD1 or TRBD2 may be the D gene (6 bases each). In germline, CDR1 is LNHDA, CDR2 SQIVND (reference sequence). This CDR3 has 14 amino acids. V was shortened by 4 bases and J by 9 bases, with 15 bases between the two germline ends. This chain's CDR3 is CASSTDRGGRELFF. Here the CDR3 DNA reads TGTGCCAGTAGTACCGATCGAGGGGGGAGGGAGCTGTTTTTT.

The chain combines TRBV7-8 with TRBJ2-1; D tentatively reads TRBD1 or TRBD2 (5 bases each). The ends were cut back, 11 bases at V and 9 bases at J, with 20 bases in the middle. The CDR3 is 13 amino acids. Germline CDR1 and CDR2: SGHVS and FQNEAQ. Written as DNA, the CDR3 is TGTGCCGCCGCCGTCGGGGCCACGGGTGAGCAGTTCTTC. Its translation: CAAAVGATGEQFF.

The chain employs TRBV27 and TRBJ2-6; D possibly corresponds to TRBD1 (6 bases). The germline V gene encodes CDR1 MNHEY and CDR2 SMNVEV (reference sequence). There are 16 residues in the CDR3. Deletions cut 6 bases from V and 1 base from J, with 13 bases between. CDR3 nucleotides: TGTGCCAGCAGCCGTAACAGGGTTTCTGGGGCCAACGTCCTGACTTTC. Amino acid sequence: CASSRNRVSGANVLTF.

V is TRBV6-8 and J is TRBJ2-7; D is unresolved. Germline loops: CDR1 MNHGY, CDR2 SAAAGT. The V end was cut by 8 bases, the J end by 1 base, with 18 bases between. This CDR3 comprises 15 residues. CDR3: CASSALGRNSYEQYF. CDR3 coding DNA: TGTGCCAGCTCCGCCTTGGGCAGGAATTCCTACGAGCAGTACTTC.

The chain has TRBV6-8 and TRBJ2-2; 8 nucleotides agree with TRBD2. The CDR3 loop spans 16 amino acids. Looked up from germline, CDR1 is MNHGY and CDR2 is SAAAGT. The trim removed 2 bases at V and 8 bases at J, leaving 10 bases unmatched. The chain's CDR3 is CASSYEGAGVNGELFF. In nucleotides, the CDR3 is TGTGCCAGCAGTTACGAAGGAGCGGGAGTCAATGGGGAGCTGTTTTTT.

This clone has just a few counts. The chain carries TRBV7-6 and TRBJ2-4, with D possibly TRBD2 on 5 matching bases. CDR1 is SGHVS and CDR2 is FNYEAQ in the germline V gene. V lost 3 bases to trimming and J lost 7 bases, with 16 bases between them. The CDR3 sequence is 15 residues long. CDR3 sequence: CASSLVGDPGNIQYF. In DNA, the CDR3 is TGTGCCAGCAGCTTGGTTGGCGACCCGGGGAACATTCAGTACTTC.

The gene calls are TRBV9 and TRBJ2-7; 7 bases are a match to TRBD1. The CDR3 covers 15 residues. Germline values: CDR1 SGDLS, CDR2 YYNGEE. V shed 4 bases, J shed 3 bases, and the junction held 10 bases outside the gene matches. Here the CDR3 DNA reads TGTGCCAGCAGCTCCCGGGACAGCCTAGACTACGAGCAGTACTTC. This sequence encodes CASSSRDSLDYEQYF. The variable domain in full, with the rest retrieved from reference TRBV9 and TRBJ2-7, is DSGVTQTPKHLITATGQRVTLRCSPRSGDLSVYWYQQSLDQGLQFLIQYYNGEERAKGNILERFSAQQFPDLHSELNLSSLELGDSALYFCASSSRDSLDYEQYFGPGTRLTVT.

In its sample, this clone was seen a few times. The V and J genes are TRBV28 and TRBJ1-5; D remains unclear. The V end lost 3 bases, the J end lost 5 bases, and 14 bases lay between the germline ends. CDR3 size: 15 residues. Germline V gene data show CDR1 as MDHEN and CDR2 as SYDVKM. In nucleotides, the CDR3 is TGTGCCAGCAGTTTTTCGGCAGGAAAATATCAGCCCCAGCATTTT. It translates to CASSFSAGKYQPQHF.

The chain carries TRBV6-8 and TRBJ1-5; 9 bases are a match to TRBD1. Germline V gene sequence: CDR1 MNHGY, CDR2 SAAAGT. CDR3 length: 14 residues. V gave up 5 bases and J gave up 10 bases; unmatched junction bases: 9. The CDR3, as DNA: TGTGCCAGCAGTGCCGACAGGGGGAGCGGCCCCCAGCATTTT. Protein product: CASSADRGSGPQHF.

This clone has only a few counts. The V gene is TRBV6-8, the J gene TRBJ2-1; D is unclear. The germline V gene has CDR1 MNHGY and CDR2 SAAAGT. The CDR3 extends over 12 amino acids. Trimming pared 4 bases from V and 3 bases from J, leaving 4 bases between. CDR3 amino acids: CASSSFYNEQFF. CDR3 in DNA: TGTGCCAGCAGTTCGTTCTACAATGAGCAGTTCTTC.

A word on this clone: At one of its ends the junction is not consistent with the germline gene, which may arise from a read error. This chain uses TRBV28 with TRBJ2-7, with a possible D match to TRBD2 (5 bases). The CDR3 contains 13 residues. CDR1 MDHEN and CDR2 SYDVKM come from the germline V gene. Here the CDR3 reads CASSFSRGGKEAF. DNA for the CDR3: TGTGCCAGCAGTTTTTCCCGGGGTGGAAAGGAGGCTTTC.

The chain combines TRBV6-8 with TRBJ1-1; 8 bases are shared with TRBD1. The CDR3 is 16 residues long. Germline-derived CDR1 and CDR2 are MNHGY and SAAAGT. Trimming took 5 bases from V and 7 from J; bases not matched to a gene: 15. The CDR3 loop is CASSKPNMGQAYEAFF. In DNA, the CDR3 is TGTGCCAGCAGTAAACCTAATATGGGACAGGCATATGAAGCTTTCTTT.

This sequence joins TRBV30 and TRBJ2-1; 9 bases are a match to TRBD2. This CDR3 is 14 amino acids long. CDR1 and CDR2 from the germline V gene are GTSNPN and SVGIG (reference sequence). V was pared by 1 base and J by 3 bases, with 1 base of the junction left unmatched. The CDR3 bases are TGTGCCTGGAGTGGACTAGCGGTCTACAATGAGCAGTTCTTC. It specifies CAWSGLAVYNEQFF.

This CDR3 is CAGGGSYNEQFF. The CDR3 nucleotides are TGTGCGGGAGGGGGTTCCTACAATGAGCAGTTCTTC. The rearrangement links TRBV30 to TRBJ2-1, with D possibly TRBD2 on 7 matching bases. The germline CDR1 and CDR2 sequences are GTSNPN and SVGIG (reference sequence). This CDR3 spans 12 amino acids.

The rearrangement joins TRBV19 to TRBJ2-1; D might be TRBD2 (5 bases). CDR1 is LNHDA, CDR2 SQIVND, per germline (reference sequence). The CDR3 runs to 12 residues. Trimming shortened V by 5 bases and J by 12 bases, and 14 bases separated the two germline ends. CDR3 bases: TGTGCCAGTAGTCTCACCGGTGGAGGGCAGTTCTTC. Amino acids: CASSLTGGGQFF.

The chain links TRBV11-3 to TRBJ2-2, with 8 bases aligning to TRBD2. This CDR3 is 16 amino acids long. V lost 4 bases and J lost 3; bases outside the gene matches: 7. Germline V gene sequence: CDR1 SGHNT, CDR2 YENEEA. CDR3 DNA sequence: TGTGCCAGCAGCTCCTATTTAGCGGGGTACACCGGGGAGCTGTTTTTT. Protein sequence: CASSSYLAGYTGELFF.

Turning to this clone: One junction end disagrees with the germline gene, perhaps due to a read error. The chain links TRBV6-8 to TRBJ2-7, with a tentative D call TRBD1 (6 bases). The CDR3 covers 17 residues. Germline CDR1 MNHGY, CDR2 SAAAGT. CDR3 nucleotides: TGTGCCATCAGTAGCGACAGGCTCGGCGAGGGGGCCTACGAGCAGTACTTC. Translation gives CAISSDRLGEGAYEQYF.

The rearrangement links TRBV7-6 to TRBJ2-4; weak D call: TRBD1 (6 bases). Germline lookup yields CDR1 SGHVS and CDR2 FNYEAQ. This CDR3 region has 16 residues. V lost 5 bases, J lost 3 bases, and 17 bases lay in between. The CDR3 DNA reads TGTGCCAGCAGCCAAAGGGACATTCAGAGCAAAAACATTCAGTACTTC. Its translation is CASSQRDIQSKNIQYF.

J is TRBJ1-3 and V is TRBV6-8; possibly TRBD1 for D (6 bases). Germline V gene data show CDR1 as MNHGY and CDR2 as SAAAGT. The CDR3 has 16 residues. Trimming took off 4 bases at V and 1 base at J, with 14 bases between the two ends. The CDR3 region has the DNA TGTGCCAGCAGTTCAGCGGGGGGGCGATCTGGAAACACCATATATTTT. It translates to CASSSAGGRSGNTIYF.

The gene calls are TRBV2 and TRBJ2-1; D gene unclear. CDR1 is SNHLY and CDR2 is FYNNEI in the germline V gene. The CDR3 covers 15 residues. V lost 6 bases and J lost 0, with 12 bases in between. CDR3 coding DNA: TGTGCCAGCAGGCTTTCATTTTACTCCTACAATGAGCAGTTCTTC. Protein product: CASRLSFYSYNEQFF.

V gene TRBV11-3 combines with J gene TRBJ2-2; 7 nucleotides match TRBD2. This CDR3 has 15 amino acids. Germline CDR1 is SGHNT and CDR2 is YENEEA. The V segment lost 4 bases and the J segment 1 base; nucleotides outside the gene matches: 3. CDR3 sequence reads: CASSSSGVNTGELFF. CDR3 DNA: TGTGCCAGCAGCTCCAGCGGGGTGAACACCGGGGAGCTGTTTTTT. The variable domain in full, completed from reference TRBV11-3 and TRBJ2-2, reads EAGVVQSPRYKIIEKKQPVAFWCNPISGHNTLYWYLQNLGQGPELLIRYENEEAVDDSQLPKDRFSAERLKGVDSTLKIQPAELGDSAVYLCASSSSGVNTGELFFGEGSRLTVL.

This chain uses TRBV6-7 with TRBJ2-5; D call uncertain. TRBV6-7 is given ORF status, its function remaining uncertain. Trimming cost V 8 bases and J 5 bases, with 9 bases left between them. The CDR3 is 11 amino acids. CDR3 bases: TGTGCCAGCGCGGCCTTGGAGACCCAGTACTTC. It codes for CASAALETQYF.

This clone was seen more than once but under ten times. The J gene is TRBJ1-2, the V gene TRBV28; D is uncertain. The CDR3 extends over 14 amino acids. CDR1 and CDR2 (germline): MDHEN, SYDVKM. Trimming took off 4 bases at V and 6 bases at J, with 15 bases between the two ends. This CDR3 is CASSSPGLFDGYTF. Written as DNA, the CDR3 is TGTGCCAGCAGTTCCCCCGGCCTCTTCGATGGCTACACCTTC.

The chain links TRBV5-1 to TRBJ2-3; TRBD2 matches at 8 bases. V dropped 4 bases and J dropped 8; count of bases not matched to a gene: 9. The germline V gene encodes CDR1 SGHRS and CDR2 YFSETQ. The CDR3 runs 14 residues. The CDR3 protein is CASSLSGSVGTQYF. The CDR3 nucleotides read TGCGCCAGCAGCCTAAGCGGGAGTGTAGGTACGCAGTATTTT. Variable domain in full (rest from reference TRBV5-1 and TRBJ2-3): KAGVTQTPRYLIKTRGQQVTLSCSPISGHRSVSWYQQTPGQGLQFLFEYFSETQRNKGNFPGRFSGRQFSNSRSEMNVSTLELGDSALYLCASSLSGSVGTQYFGPGTRLTVL.